This is a list of T cell receptor beta chains from one sample in a study of identical twins. TCRdb called the 5' RACE reads again in MiXCR, with one record for every CDR3 protein. The sample holds 690,000 or so distinct CDR3 sequences, 6% to 6.5% seen once. Material: naive T cells sorted from blood. These receptors came from a man between 18 and 29 years old in good health. CDR3s include the opening cysteine and the closing phenylalanine or tryptophan. The D gene is left open where the match is weak. The listing skips clone size in some rows; elsewhere it reads once, few, many or a size class.

J gene	clone size	V gene	D gene	CDR3 protein	CDR3 DNA
TRBJ1-5	many	TRBV20-1	-	CSARDREGQPQHF	TGCAGTGCTAGAGATCGGGAGGGGCAGCCCCAGCATTTT
TRBJ1-3	many	TRBV9	TRBD1	CASSAPGGGGNTIYF	TGTGCCAGCAGCGCTCCAGGGGGCGGTGGAAACACCATATATTTT
TRBJ2-1	-	TRBV7-2	TRBD2	CASSTAGGPNEQFF	TGTGCCAGCAGTACAGCGGGAGGCCCCAATGAGCAGTTCTTC
TRBJ2-5	-	TRBV4-2	TRBD2	CASSQGLAGQETQYF	TGTGCCAGCAGCCAAGGACTAGCGGGCCAAGAGACCCAGTACTTC
TRBJ2-5	few	TRBV5-1	TRBD2	CASSLGGRVYQETQYF	TGCGCCAGCAGCCTTGGCGGGAGAGTGTACCAAGAGACCCAGTACTTC
TRBJ2-1	-	TRBV2	-	CASSEGGGVSYNEQFF	TGTGCCAGCAGTGAAGGCGGCGGGGTATCCTACAATGAGCAGTTCTTC
TRBJ2-1	many	TRBV11-2	TRBD1	CASSPTRDRKLYNEQFF	TGTGCCAGCAGCCCGACCCGGGACAGGAAACTCTACAATGAGCAGTTCTTC
TRBJ2-7	few	TRBV7-6	TRBD2	CASSPQPGTSGKPYEQYF	TGTGCCAGCAGCCCACAACCGGGGACTAGCGGGAAACCCTACGAGCAGTACTTC
TRBJ2-2	few	TRBV7-8	-	CASSLLMRGELFF	TGTGCCAGCAGCTTATTAATGAGGGGGGAGCTGTTTTTT
TRBJ2-2	-	TRBV6-5	TRBD2	CASRISGSNTGELFF	TGTGCCAGCAGGATTAGCGGGAGTAACACCGGGGAGCTGTTTTTT
TRBJ2-1	-	TRBV7-9	-	CASSQVRNEQFF	TGTGCCAGCAGCCAAGTCCGGAATGAGCAGTTCTTC
TRBJ1-5	-	TRBV4-2	-	CASSQVAGIGQPQHF	TGTGCCAGCAGCCAAGTTGCCGGGATTGGTCAGCCCCAGCATTTT
TRBJ2-7	few	TRBV28	TRBD1	CASSTQGVLSYEQYF	TGTGCCAGCAGTACACAGGGGGTGTTGTCCTACGAGCAGTACTTC
TRBJ2-6	-	TRBV6-1	-	CASSPGQLLSGANVLTF	TGTGCCAGCAGTCCGGGACAACTACTCTCTGGGGCCAACGTCCTGACTTTC
TRBJ2-4	-	TRBV7-2	-	CASATIAKNIQYF	TGTGCCAGCGCAACCATAGCCAAAAACATTCAGTACTTC
TRBJ2-3	few	TRBV6-5	-	CASSYSTLTDTQYF	TGTGCCAGCAGTTACTCGACTCTCACAGATACGCAGTATTTT
TRBJ2-6	few	TRBV24-1	TRBD1	CATSVGGQGAAGANVLTF	TGTGCCACCAGTGTCGGGGGACAGGGGGCGGCCGGGGCCAACGTCCTGACTTTC
TRBJ1-5	many	TRBV29-1	TRBD1	CSVQGQGDQPQHF	TGCAGCGTGCAGGGACAGGGGGACCAGCCCCAGCATTTT
TRBJ2-1	many	TRBV12-3/TRBV12-4	-	CASSFSRGGNEQFF	TGTGCCAGCAGTTTTTCGAGGGGGGGGAATGAGCAGTTCTTC
TRBJ2-2	-	TRBV7-9	-	CASSFLGRGPGELFF	TGTGCCAGCAGCTTCCTCGGGAGAGGCCCCGGGGAGCTGTTTTTT
TRBJ2-2	many	TRBV6-1	-	CASSPRGLTGELFF	TGTGCCAGCAGTCCCAGGGGCCTAACCGGGGAGCTGTTTTTT
TRBJ1-4	few	TRBV7-9	-	CASSFGRGPNEKLFF	TGTGCCAGCAGCTTCGGTCGGGGTCCTAATGAAAAACTGTTTTTT
TRBJ1-5	many	TRBV20-1	-	CSAGDSNQPQHF	TGCAGTGCAGGGGACAGCAATCAGCCCCAGCATTTT
TRBJ2-7	many	TRBV20-1	TRBD2	CSASLPSGRAYEQYF	TGCAGTGCTAGTTTACCTAGCGGGAGGGCTTACGAGCAGTACTTC
TRBJ2-3	-	TRBV27	-	CASSLLAGSRTDTQYF	TGTGCCAGCAGTTTATTGGCGGGATCCCGCACAGATACGCAGTATTTT
TRBJ1-2	-	TRBV21-1	-	CASSSGGSF	TGTGCCAGCAGCTCTGGGGGGTCCTTC
TRBJ1-2	-	TRBV29-1	-	CSVPEVYGYTF	TGCAGCGTTCCGGAAGTCTATGGCTACACCTTC
TRBJ2-2	-	TRBV3-1	-	CASSQVLDTHTGELFF	TGTGCCAGCAGCCAAGTTCTCGACACGCACACCGGGGAGCTGTTTTTT
TRBJ2-7	-	TRBV7-6	TRBD1	CASSPPGGQGESYEQYF	TGTGCCAGCAGCCCGCCTGGGGGACAGGGGGAATCCTACGAGCAGTACTTC
TRBJ2-7	many	TRBV12-3/TRBV12-4	TRBD1	CASSLSGQGREQYF	TGTGCCAGCAGTTTAAGTGGACAGGGACGCGAGCAGTACTTC
TRBJ2-1	-	TRBV20-1	TRBD2	CSAGPGLAGAEQFF	TGCAGTGCGGGACCGGGACTAGCGGGAGCTGAGCAGTTCTTC
TRBJ2-1	few	TRBV11-2	-	CASSPSFAGNEQFF	TGTGCCAGCAGCCCTTCGTTCGCGGGGAATGAGCAGTTCTTC
TRBJ2-1	few	TRBV27	TRBD2	CASSPPKLAGPYNEQFF	TGTGCCAGCAGCCCCCCGAAACTAGCGGGACCCTACAATGAGCAGTTCTTC
TRBJ2-1	many	TRBV12-3/TRBV12-4	TRBD1	CASSPDRGRVGEQFF	TGTGCCAGCAGTCCGGACAGGGGTAGGGTTGGTGAGCAGTTCTTC
TRBJ2-3	many	TRBV6-1	-	CASRPSGARDTQYF	TGTGCCAGCAGGCCATCAGGGGCGCGTGATACGCAGTATTTT
TRBJ2-5	few	TRBV29-1	-	CSVEESRKQETQYF	TGCAGCGTTGAAGAAAGCAGGAAACAAGAGACCCAGTACTTC
TRBJ1-5	many	TRBV5-1	-	CATLRGGNQPQHF	TGCGCCACCCTCCGAGGTGGCAATCAGCCCCAGCATTTT
TRBJ2-1	many	TRBV10-3	-	CASSSASSYNEQFF	TGTGCCAGCTCTAGCGCCAGCTCCTACAATGAGCAGTTCTTC
TRBJ1-3	few	TRBV3-1	-	CASSQRTAGNTIYF	TGTGCCAGCAGCCAACGGACAGCTGGAAACACCATATATTTT
TRBJ1-6	many	TRBV6-1	TRBD1	CASSDRDRNSPLHF	TGTGCCAGCAGTGACCGGGACAGAAATTCACCCCTCCACTTT
TRBJ2-7	few	TRBV14	-	CASSQERRGEQYF	TGTGCCAGCAGCCAAGAACGGAGGGGGGAGCAGTACTTC